Here is one T cell receptor beta chain with its context. No antigen is known for it. Gene labels here are mouse ones. The read terminates 4 residues ahead of where the CDR3 ends, so the germline J gene completes it. The data originate from a study of CD8+ T cells in alopecia areata. Study at large: Donors of skin were C3H/HeJ mice aged about 6-12 months with spontaneous alopecia, and recipients were approximately 6-11-week-old female C3H/HeJ mice. General observations from the study: Normal skin's resident alphabeta T cells are sequenced alongside lesional scalp T cells. Higher clonality was seen in lesional scalp than in normal scalp, especially in alopecia totalis/universalis.

Markers including CD4, CD8alpha, NKG2D and NKG2ACE guided sorting of pooled cutaneous lymph node cells. RNA extraction and reverse transcription yielded cDNA as sequencing template. Assay used: immunoSEQ multiplex PCR; TCRdb lists only in-frame clones, some missing. The data show 290,000 or so clones, with none appearing a single time. Unmatched junction bases numbered 2, after V lost 5 bases and J lost 3 bases. In germline, CDR1 is NSHNY, CDR2 SYGAGN. The CDR3 totals 12 residues. The specimen sequenced was CD4+ T cells sorted from a lymph node. This TCR was sampled from a C3H/HeJ mouse with alopecia areata. The mouse strain carries the MHC haplotype H2-k. The V and J genes are TRBV13-1 and TRBJ2-7; TRBD1 matches at 7 bases. CDR3 protein: CASRTGIYEQYF. The sequenced part of the CDR3 DNA is TGTGCCAGCAGGACAGGGATCTAT.